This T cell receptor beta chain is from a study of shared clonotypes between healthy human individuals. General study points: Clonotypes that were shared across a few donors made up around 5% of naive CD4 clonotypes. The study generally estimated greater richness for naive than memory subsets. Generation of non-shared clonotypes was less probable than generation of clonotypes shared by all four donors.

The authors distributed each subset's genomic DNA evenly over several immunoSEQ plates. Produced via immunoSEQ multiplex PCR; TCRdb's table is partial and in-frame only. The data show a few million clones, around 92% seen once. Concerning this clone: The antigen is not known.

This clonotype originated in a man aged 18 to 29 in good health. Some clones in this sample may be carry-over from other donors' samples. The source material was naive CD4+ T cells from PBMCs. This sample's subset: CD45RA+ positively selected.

The CDR3 sequence is CASSLGFPYEQYF. The CDR3 DNA reads TGTGCCAGCAGCTTAGGGTTTCCCTACGAGCAGTACTTC. The rearrangement links TRBV7-2 to TRBJ2-7; D gene ambiguous. The CDR3 sequence is 13 residues long. Trimming left V 1 base short and J 2 bases short, with 6 bases between. From germline, CDR1 is SGHTA and CDR2 FQGNSA.